This T cell receptor beta chain was found in a study of human T cells and chemical hapten exposure. Whole-study context: There were weekly diphenylcyclopropenone doses to the scalp for patients throughout the roughly 25-week study. The study, taken as a whole, reports: While controls formed fewer of them, expanded TCRs formed significantly more large CDR3 similarity clusters. PT1 expanded TCR numbers rose with patch test score.

The authors' processing: Across samples, TCR counts had a median of roughly 100,000 and ranged from roughly 23,224 to 690,600. TCRdb independently ran MiXCR on the RACE reads; one entry per CDR3 protein. The V and J calls and clone size come from TCRdb's table, not from the authors' own analysis. The table includes over 130,000 distinct CDR3 sequences, 12% detected once. The time point was: patch test 2, 6 weeks after DPC sensitization. Regarding treatment: therapeutic diphenylcyclopropenone sensitization with weekly scalp DPC. This clonotype came up a few times. Its antigen is not known. The CDR3 is made up of 13 amino acids. After removal of 6 bases from V and 2 bases from J, the junction contained 5 bases not matched to a gene. In germline, CDR1 is DFQATT, CDR2 SNEGSKA (reference sequence).

Source: whole blood, taken in connection with sensitization to the hapten diphenylcyclopropenone (DPC). This chain connects TRBV20-1 to TRBJ1-1; 8 positions agree with TRBD1. This receptor was identified in a woman between 50 and 59 years old with alopecia areata. Some clones in this sample may be carry-over from other donors' samples. The CDR3 sequence is CSARTGPNTEAFF. The CDR3 bases are TGCAGTGCCAGGACAGGGCCAAACACTGAAGCTTTCTTT.